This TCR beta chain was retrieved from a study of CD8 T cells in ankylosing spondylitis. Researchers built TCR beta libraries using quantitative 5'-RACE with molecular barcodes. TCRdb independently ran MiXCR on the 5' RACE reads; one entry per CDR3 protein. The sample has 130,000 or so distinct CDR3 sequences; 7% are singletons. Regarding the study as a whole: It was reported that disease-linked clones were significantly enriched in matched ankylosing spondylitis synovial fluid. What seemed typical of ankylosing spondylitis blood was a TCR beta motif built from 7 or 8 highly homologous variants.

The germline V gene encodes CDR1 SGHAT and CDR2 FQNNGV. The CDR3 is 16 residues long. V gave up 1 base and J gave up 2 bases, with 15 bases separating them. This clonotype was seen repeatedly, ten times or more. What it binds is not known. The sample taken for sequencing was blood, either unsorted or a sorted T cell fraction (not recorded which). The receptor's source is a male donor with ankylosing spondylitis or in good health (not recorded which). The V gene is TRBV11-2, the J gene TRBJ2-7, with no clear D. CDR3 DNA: TGTGCCAGCAGCTTAGTTAGTTCAGTCGACGCCTACGAGCAGTACTTC. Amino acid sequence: CASSLVSSVDAYEQYF.